The clone carrying this TCR beta chain was observed a few times. Its antigen is still unknown. This record belongs to a study of T cells in localized non-small cell lung cancer. Findings of the study overall: Higher T cell density in the blood was associated with longer overall survival, whereas higher adjacent-lung clonality associated with shorter survival. The study found T cell clonality highest in uninvolved adjacent lung, above tumor. Appearance in adjacent lung was seen for a median 57 of the top 100 tumor clones.

Sequenced by immunoSEQ multiplex PCR; TCRdb stores in-frame clones only, minus some. The table lists 72,000 or so clones, 80% to 90% of them singletons. The CDR3 has 13 residues. The V and J ends lost 0 bases and 4 bases respectively, with 6 bases between them. Germline CDR1 reads ENHRY; CDR2 reads SYGVKD. This chain uses TRBV10-3 with TRBJ1-1; the D is unclear. The sequence derives from a female donor older than 55 with stage I lung adenocarcinoma. The sequencing here drew on peripheral blood, taken before any cancer treatment. CDR3 residues: CAISESPGTEAFF. DNA of the CDR3: TGTGCCATCAGTGAGTCCCCCGGCACTGAAGCTTTCTTT.